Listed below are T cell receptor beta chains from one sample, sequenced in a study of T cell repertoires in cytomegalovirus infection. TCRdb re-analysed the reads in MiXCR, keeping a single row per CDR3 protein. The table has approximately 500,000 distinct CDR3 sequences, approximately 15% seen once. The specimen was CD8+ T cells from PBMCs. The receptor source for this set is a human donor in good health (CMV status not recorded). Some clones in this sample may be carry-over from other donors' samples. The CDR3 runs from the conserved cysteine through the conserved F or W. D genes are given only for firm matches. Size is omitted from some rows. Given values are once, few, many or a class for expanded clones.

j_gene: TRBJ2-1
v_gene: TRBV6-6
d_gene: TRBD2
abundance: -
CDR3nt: TGTGCCAGCAGTCACCTAGCGGGGGGCTCCTACAATGAGCAGTTCTTC
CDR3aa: CASSHLAGGSYNEQFF

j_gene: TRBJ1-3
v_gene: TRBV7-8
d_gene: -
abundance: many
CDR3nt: TGTGCCAGCAGCCCGGGAGGGTCTCGAGGAAACACCATATATTTT
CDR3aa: CASSPGGSRGNTIYF

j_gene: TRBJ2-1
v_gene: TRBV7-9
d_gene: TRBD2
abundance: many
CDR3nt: TGTGCCAGCAGCCCTATAGCGGGAGGGCCAAACAATGAGCAGTTCTTC
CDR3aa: CASSPIAGGPNNEQFF

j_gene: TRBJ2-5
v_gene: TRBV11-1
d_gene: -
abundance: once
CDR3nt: TGTGCCAGCAGCCCTGGGAAGGAGGATCTGGATCAAGAGACCCAGTACTTC
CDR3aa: CASSPGKEDLDQETQYF

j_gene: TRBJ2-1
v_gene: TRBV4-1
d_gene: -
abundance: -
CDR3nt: TGCGCCAGCAGATGGGACGTGGAGGACAATTACAATGAGCAGTTCTTC
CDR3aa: CASRWDVEDNYNEQFF

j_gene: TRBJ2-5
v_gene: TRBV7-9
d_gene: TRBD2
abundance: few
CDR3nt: TGTGCCAGCAGCTTAGTAGGGAGGGACGGAGAAGAGACCCAGTACTTC
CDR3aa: CASSLVGRDGEETQYF

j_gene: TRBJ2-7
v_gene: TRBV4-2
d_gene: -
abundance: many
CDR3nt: TGTGCCAGCAGCCAAGCGGGACAACTTTCCTACGAGCAGTACTTC
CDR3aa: CASSQAGQLSYEQYF

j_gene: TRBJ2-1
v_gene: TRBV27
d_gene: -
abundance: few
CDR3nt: TGTGCCAGCGGTAACCGGGACTCCTACAATGAGCAGTTCTTC
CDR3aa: CASGNRDSYNEQFF

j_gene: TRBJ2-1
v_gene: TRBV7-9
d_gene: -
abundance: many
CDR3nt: TGTGCCAGCAGCAACAAATCCTCCTACAATGAGCAGTTCTTC
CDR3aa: CASSNKSSYNEQFF

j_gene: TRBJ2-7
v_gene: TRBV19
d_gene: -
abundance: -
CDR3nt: TGTGCCAGTAGTATGGGACCAAGCTACGAGCAGTACTTC
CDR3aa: CASSMGPSYEQYF

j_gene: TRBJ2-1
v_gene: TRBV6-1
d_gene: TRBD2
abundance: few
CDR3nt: TGTGCCAGCAGTGCCATCTCTAGCGGCGTTAACAATGAGCAGTTCTTC
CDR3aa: CASSAISSGVNNEQFF

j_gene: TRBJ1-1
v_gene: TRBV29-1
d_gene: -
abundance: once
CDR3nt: TGCAGCGTCCGTAAGATGACAGACCCGAACACTGAAGCTTTCTTT
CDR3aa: CSVRKMTDPNTEAFF

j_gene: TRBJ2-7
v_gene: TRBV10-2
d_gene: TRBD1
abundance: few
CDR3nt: TGCGCCATCCAGGACAGGGCCTCCTACGAGCAGTACTTC
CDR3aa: CAIQDRASYEQYF

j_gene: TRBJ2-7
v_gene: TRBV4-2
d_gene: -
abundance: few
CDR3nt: TGTGCCAGCAGCCAAGTCCGCCCATTCGACGCTTCCTACGAGCAGTACTTC
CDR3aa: CASSQVRPFDASYEQYF

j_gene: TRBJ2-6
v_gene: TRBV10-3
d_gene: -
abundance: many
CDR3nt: TGTGCCATCAGTGAGTCGAAGGGTGCGACTGGGGCCAACGTCCTGACTTTC
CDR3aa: CAISESKGATGANVLTF

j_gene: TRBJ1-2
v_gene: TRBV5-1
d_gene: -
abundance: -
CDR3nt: TGCGCCAGCAGCCTCGAGGGAGTGATGAGGCTTAACTATGGCTACACCTTC
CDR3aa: CASSLEGVMRLNYGYTF

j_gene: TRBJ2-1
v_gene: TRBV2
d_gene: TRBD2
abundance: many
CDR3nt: TGTGCCATCTTGACCACTAGCGGGAGTGGAGATGAGCAGTTCTTC
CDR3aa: CAILTTSGSGDEQFF

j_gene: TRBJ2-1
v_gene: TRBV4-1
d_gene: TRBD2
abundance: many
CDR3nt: TGCGCCAGCAGCCAAGATATAGCGGGATCATACAATGAGCAGTTCTTC
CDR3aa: CASSQDIAGSYNEQFF

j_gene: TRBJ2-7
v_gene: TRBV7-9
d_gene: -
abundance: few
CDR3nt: TGTGCCAGCAGCTTCTTCGACCGTTACTCCTACGAGCAGTACTTC
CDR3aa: CASSFFDRYSYEQYF

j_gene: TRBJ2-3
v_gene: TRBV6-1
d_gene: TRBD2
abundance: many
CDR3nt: TGTGCCAGCAGTGAAGCGAGCGGGGTCCTTAGAGATACGCAGTATTTT
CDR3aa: CASSEASGVLRDTQYF